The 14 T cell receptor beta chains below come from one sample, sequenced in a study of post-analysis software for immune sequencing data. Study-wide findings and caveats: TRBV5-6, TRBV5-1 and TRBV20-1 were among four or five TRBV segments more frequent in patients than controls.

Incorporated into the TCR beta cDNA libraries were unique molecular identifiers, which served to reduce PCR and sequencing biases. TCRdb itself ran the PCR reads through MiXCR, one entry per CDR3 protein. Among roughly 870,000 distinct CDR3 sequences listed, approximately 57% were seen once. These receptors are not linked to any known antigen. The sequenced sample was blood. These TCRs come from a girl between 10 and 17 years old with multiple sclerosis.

CDR3 nucleotide sequence: TGTGCCGGAAAGGGGGGAGTAAGCACAGATACGCAGTATTTT. This encodes CAGKGGVSTDTQYF. This rearrangement joins TRBV2 to TRBJ2-3; tentatively, D is TRBD1 or TRBD2 (6 bases each). Deletions cut 11 bases from V and 0 bases from J, with 15 bases between. Germline V lookup: CDR1 SNHLY, CDR2 FYNNEI. The CDR3 runs 14 residues.

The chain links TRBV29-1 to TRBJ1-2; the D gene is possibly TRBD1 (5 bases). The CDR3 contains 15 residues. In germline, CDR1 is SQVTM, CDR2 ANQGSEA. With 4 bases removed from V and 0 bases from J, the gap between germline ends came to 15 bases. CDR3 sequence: CSVGDQWETNYGYTF. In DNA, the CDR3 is TGCAGCGTTGGGGACCAGTGGGAGACTAACTATGGCTACACCTTC.

CDR3 protein: CASSFYSGQETQYF. The DNA of the CDR3 is TGCGCCAGCAGCTTTTATAGCGGTCAAGAGACCCAGTACTTC. The chain carries TRBV5-1 and TRBJ2-5; TRBD2 might be the D (6 bases). Trimming removed 2 bases at V and 2 bases at J, with 10 bases between. Germline V gene lookup returns CDR1 SGHRS and CDR2 YFSETQ. CDR3 length: 14 amino acids.

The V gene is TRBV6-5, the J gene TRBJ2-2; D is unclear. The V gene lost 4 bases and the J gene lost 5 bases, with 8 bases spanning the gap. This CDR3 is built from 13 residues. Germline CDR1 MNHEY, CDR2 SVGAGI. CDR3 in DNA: TGTGCCAGCAGTTCAAGTGGGACCGGGGAGCTGTTTTTT. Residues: CASSSSGTGELFF.

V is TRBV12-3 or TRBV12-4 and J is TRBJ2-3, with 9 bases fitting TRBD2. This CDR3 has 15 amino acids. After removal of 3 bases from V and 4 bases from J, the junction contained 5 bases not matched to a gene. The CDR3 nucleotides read TGTGCCAGCAGTTTGACTAGCGGAAAGGCAGATACGCAGTATTTT. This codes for CASSLTSGKADTQYF.

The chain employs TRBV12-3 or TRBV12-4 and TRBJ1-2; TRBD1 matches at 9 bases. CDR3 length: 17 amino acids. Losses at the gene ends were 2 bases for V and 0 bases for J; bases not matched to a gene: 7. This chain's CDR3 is CASSLYTGGLANYGYTF. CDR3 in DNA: TGTGCCAGCAGTTTATATACAGGGGGCTTAGCTAACTATGGCTACACCTTC.

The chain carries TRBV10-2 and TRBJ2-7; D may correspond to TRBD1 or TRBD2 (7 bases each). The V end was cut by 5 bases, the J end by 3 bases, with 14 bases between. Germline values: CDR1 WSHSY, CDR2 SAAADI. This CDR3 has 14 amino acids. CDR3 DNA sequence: TGCGCCAGCAGTCTAGACAGGGAGGGCTACGAGCAGTACTTC. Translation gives CASSLDREGYEQYF.

In DNA, the CDR3 is TGTGCCAGCAGCGGTAGCGGGAGCCGCTCCTACAATGAGCAGTTCTTC. This codes for CASSGSGSRSYNEQFF. This chain uses TRBV7-6 with TRBJ2-1, with 9 bases matching TRBD2. The germline gives CDR1 SGHVS, CDR2 FNYEAQ. The CDR3 length is 16 residues. V lost 5 bases and J lost 0; bases outside the gene matches: 5.

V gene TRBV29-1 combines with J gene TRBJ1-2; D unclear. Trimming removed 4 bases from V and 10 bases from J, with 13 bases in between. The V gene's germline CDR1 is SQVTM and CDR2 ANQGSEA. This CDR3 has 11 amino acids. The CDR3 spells CSVGPPPYYTF. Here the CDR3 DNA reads TGCAGCGTTGGCCCGCCACCCTACTACACCTTC.

The CDR3 region has the DNA TGTGCCAGCAGTGAAGCTCTAGGAGGCTTAGACTACGAGCAGTACTTC. Translation: CASSEALGGLDYEQYF. The V and J genes are TRBV6-1 and TRBJ2-4; TRBD2 might be the D (5 bases). The J call is in doubt because the DNA end fits TRBJ2-7 better. CDR3 length: 16 amino acids. Per germline, CDR1 MNHNS and CDR2 SASEGT.

The CDR3 is CASSQRLAGEGIMFNEQFF. The CDR3 bases are TGTGCCAGCAGCCAACGGCTAGCGGGAGAGGGTATTATGTTCAATGAGCAGTTCTTC. J is TRBJ2-1 and V is TRBV3-1; 10 nucleotides align to TRBD2. Germline trimming cut 2 bases from V and 6 bases from J; bases unmatched to any gene: 16. This CDR3 comprises 19 residues. From germline, CDR1 is LGHDT and CDR2 YNNKEL (reference sequence).

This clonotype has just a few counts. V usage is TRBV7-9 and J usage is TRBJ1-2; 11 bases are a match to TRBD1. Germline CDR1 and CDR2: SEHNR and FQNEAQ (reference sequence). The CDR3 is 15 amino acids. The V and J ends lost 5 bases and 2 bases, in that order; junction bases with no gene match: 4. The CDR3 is CASSTWTGGNYGYTF. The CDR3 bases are TGTGCCAGCAGCACCTGGACAGGGGGCAACTATGGCTACACCTTC.

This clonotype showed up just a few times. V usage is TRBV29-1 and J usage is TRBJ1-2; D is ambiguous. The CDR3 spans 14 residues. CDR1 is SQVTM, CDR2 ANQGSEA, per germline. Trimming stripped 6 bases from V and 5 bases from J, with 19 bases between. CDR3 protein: CSVLRAGTGYGYTF. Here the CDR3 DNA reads TGCAGCGTCCTCCGAGCGGGCACTGGATATGGCTACACCTTC.

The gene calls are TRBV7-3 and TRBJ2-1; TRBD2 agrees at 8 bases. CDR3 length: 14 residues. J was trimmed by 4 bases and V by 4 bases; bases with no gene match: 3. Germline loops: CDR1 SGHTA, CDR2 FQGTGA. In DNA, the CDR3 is TGTGCCAGCAGCTCTAGCGGGCGTTACAATGAGCAGTTCTTC. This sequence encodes CASSSSGRYNEQFF.